The following is a T cell receptor beta chain sequence with its context. Germline lookup yields CDR1 SGHTA and CDR2 FQGTGA. The CDR3 is 15 residues long. The J segment lost 9 bases and the V segment lost 5 bases, leaving 14 bases of the junction unmatched. Only in-frame clones appear in the TCRdb table, and some are missing; sequencing was by immunoSEQ multiplex PCR. The repertoire includes approximately 42,000 clones, under 90% of them detected once, and 0.64% sits in the top ten. This sample stems from a study of T cell changes during pregnancy in multiple sclerosis. Here the sequenced sample was CD4+ T cells from peripheral blood mononuclear cells, taken before pregnancy. The V gene is TRBV7-3, the J gene TRBJ2-7; TRBD1 matches at 9 bases. This sequence was found in a female donor with multiple sclerosis, enrolled in a pregnancy study. The CDR3 loop is CASSRTGGSSSRQYF. CDR3 bases: TGTGCCAGCAGCCGAACAGGGGGCTCGTCGTCCCGGCAGTACTTC.